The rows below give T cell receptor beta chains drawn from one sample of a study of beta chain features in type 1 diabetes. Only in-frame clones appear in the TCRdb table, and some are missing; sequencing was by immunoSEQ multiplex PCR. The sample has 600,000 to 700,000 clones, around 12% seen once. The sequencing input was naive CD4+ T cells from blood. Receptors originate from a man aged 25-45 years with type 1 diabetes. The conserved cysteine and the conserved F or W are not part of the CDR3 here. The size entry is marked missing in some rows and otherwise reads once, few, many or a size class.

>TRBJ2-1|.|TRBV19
ASNRETIYNEQF
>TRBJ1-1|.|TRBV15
ATSRVGTEAF
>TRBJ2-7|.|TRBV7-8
ASSADRVGYEQY
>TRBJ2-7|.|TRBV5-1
ASSSTGEHEQY
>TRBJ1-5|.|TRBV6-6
ASSQLTGDSNQPQH
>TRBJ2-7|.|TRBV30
AWIGSYEQY
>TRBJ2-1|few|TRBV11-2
ASSFSRGGYNEQF
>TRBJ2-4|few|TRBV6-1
ASAHTGKNIQY
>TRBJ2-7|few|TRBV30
AWSVLSYEQY
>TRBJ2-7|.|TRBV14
ASSPSGGAHEQY
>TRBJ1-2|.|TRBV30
ASTPDRGNYGYT